This T cell receptor beta chain came from a study of control samples from healthy donors and cancer patients. The CDR3 covers 13 residues. V was trimmed by 3 bases and J by 7 bases, leaving 9 bases between them. Germline loops: CDR1 SGHVS, CDR2 FQNEAQ. Sequencing was performed with immunoSEQ multiplex PCR; in TCRdb, only in-frame clones are kept and a portion is missing. The sample yields 150,000 or so clones, over 85% seen once. Sequenced sample: blood. The rearrangement uses TRBV7-8 and TRBJ1-4, with a weak D call TRBD1 (5 bases). The source is a man aged 25-45 years in good health. The CDR3 protein is CASSFQRGEKLFF. The CDR3 bases are TGTGCCAGCAGCTTTCAGAGGGGTGAAAAACTGTTTTTT.